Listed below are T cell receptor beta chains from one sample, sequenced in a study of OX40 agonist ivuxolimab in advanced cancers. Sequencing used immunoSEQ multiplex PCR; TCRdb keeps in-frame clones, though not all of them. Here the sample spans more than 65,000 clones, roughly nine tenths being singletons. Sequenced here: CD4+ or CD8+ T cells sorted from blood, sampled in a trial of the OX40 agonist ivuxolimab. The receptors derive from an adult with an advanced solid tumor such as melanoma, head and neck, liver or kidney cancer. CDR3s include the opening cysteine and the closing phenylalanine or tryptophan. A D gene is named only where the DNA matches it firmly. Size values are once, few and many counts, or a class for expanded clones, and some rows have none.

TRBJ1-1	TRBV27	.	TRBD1	TGTGCCAGCAGTAATGACCTGACAGGGGGGACTGAAGCTTTCTTT	CASSNDLTGGTEAFF
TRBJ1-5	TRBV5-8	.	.	TGTGCCAGCAGCTTGGCCGACAGACCCTTATACGATCAGCCCCAGCATTTT	CASSLADRPLYDQPQHF
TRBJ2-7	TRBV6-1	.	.	TGTGCCAGCAGTGGTAGGGGCGGAGACTACGAGCAGTACTTC	CASSGRGGDYEQYF
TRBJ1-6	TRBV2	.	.	TGTGCCAGCAGTGAGCAGGCAGGTGTTGGTTCACCCCTCCACTTT	CASSEQAGVGSPLHF
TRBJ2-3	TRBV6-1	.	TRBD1	TGTGCCATCTCTTTGGGACAGGGAAGTATAGATACGCAGTATTTT	CAISLGQGSIDTQYF
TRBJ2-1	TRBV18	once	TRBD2	TGTGCCAGCTCCAACAGCGGGAGCTCCTACAATGAGCAGTTCTTC	CASSNSGSSYNEQFF
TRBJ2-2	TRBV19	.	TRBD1	TGTGCCAGTAGTATCATAGGGACAGGGGACGGGGAGCTGTTTTTT	CASSIIGTGDGELFF
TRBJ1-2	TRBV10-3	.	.	TGTGCCATCAGGAATGGGGGGGGCTACACCTTC	CAIRNGGGYTF
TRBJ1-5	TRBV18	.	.	TGTGCCAGCTCACCAGTATCCTATAGCAATCAGCCCCAGCATTTT	CASSPVSYSNQPQHF
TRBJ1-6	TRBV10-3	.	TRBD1	TGTGCCACTCGACAGGGCTATAATTCACCCCTCCACTTT	CATRQGYNSPLHF
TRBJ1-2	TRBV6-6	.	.	TGTGCCAGCAGTCCCGGGGGTCGCTATGGCTACACCTTC	CASSPGGRYGYTF
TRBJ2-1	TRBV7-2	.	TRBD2	TGTGCCAGCAGAAAAGGCGGGGGTCGGCAGTTCTTC	CASRKGGGRQFF
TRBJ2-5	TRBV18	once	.	TGTGCCAGCTCACCGCCAGGAGAGACCCAGTACTTC	CASSPPGETQYF
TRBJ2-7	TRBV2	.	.	TGTGCCAGCACTCTGGGCAGGGGATTCCTCGAGCAGTACTTC	CASTLGRGFLEQYF
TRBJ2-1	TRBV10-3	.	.	TGTGCCATCAGTGTGGAGACTAGTATTAATGAGCAGTTCTTC	CAISVETSINEQFF